This entry describes one T cell receptor beta chain. The method was immunoSEQ multiplex PCR; TCRdb's version includes in-frame clones alone and lacks a portion of them. Of about 15,000 clones listed, 76% were seen once; the top ten hold around 3.9%. Indicated time point: inflamed ileum from the surgical specimen. This sample was included in a study of T cell repertoires in ileal Crohn's disease. V shed 3 bases and J 4 bases; nucleotides not matched to a gene: 5. This CDR3 is 17 amino acids long. The V gene's germline CDR1 is SNHLY and CDR2 FYNNEI. The clonotype originates from an adult with Crohn's disease. The specimen was ileal tissue. The rearrangement links TRBV2 to TRBJ2-1; 14 bases agree with TRBD2. The CDR3 coding sequence is TGTGCCAGCAGTGAGGGACTAGCGGGGGCCGGATACAATGAGCAGTTCTTC. This translates into CASSEGLAGAGYNEQFF.